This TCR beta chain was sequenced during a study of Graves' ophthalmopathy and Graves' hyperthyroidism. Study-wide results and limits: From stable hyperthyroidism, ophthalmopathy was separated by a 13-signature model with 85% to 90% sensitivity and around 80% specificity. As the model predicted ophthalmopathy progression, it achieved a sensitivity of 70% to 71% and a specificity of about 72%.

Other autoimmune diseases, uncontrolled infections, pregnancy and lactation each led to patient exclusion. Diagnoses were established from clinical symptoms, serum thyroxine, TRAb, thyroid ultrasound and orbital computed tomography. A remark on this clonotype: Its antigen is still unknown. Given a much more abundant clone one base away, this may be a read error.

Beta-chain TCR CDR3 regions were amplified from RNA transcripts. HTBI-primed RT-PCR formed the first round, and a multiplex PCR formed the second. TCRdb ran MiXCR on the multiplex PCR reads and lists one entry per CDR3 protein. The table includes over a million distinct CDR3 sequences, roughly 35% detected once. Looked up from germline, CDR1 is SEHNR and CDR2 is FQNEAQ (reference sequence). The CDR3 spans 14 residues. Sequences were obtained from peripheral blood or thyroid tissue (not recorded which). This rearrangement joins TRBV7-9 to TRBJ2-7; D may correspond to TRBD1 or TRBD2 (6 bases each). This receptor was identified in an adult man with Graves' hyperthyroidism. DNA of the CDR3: TGTGCCAGCAGCTTAAACGGGGGCGCGGGCGAGCAGCACTTC. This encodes CASSLNGGAGEQHF. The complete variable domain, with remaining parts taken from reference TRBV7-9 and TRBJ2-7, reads DTGVSQNPRHKITKRGQNVTFRCDPISEHNRLYWYRQTLGQGPEFLTYFQNEAQLEKSRLLSDRFSAERPKGSFSTLEIQRTEQGDSAMYLCASSLNGGAGEQHFGPGTRLTVT.